The TCR beta chain under discussion was sequenced for a study of blood T cells in healthy people across ages. Broader study findings: Estimates of total diversity, which came from one million sequenced T cells, were considered to be underestimates.

The CDR3 extends over 21 amino acids. Germline CDR1 is SGHDN and CDR2 is FVKESK. This clonotype was seen only a few times. What it binds is unknown. The germline gene is not matched at one end of the junction; a read error may be the cause. Together with a sample-barcoded 5' primer, a J-beta primer mix was included in a second PCR lasting about 7 to 11 cycles. TCRdb fed the 5' RACE reads into MiXCR, producing one record per CDR3 protein. Among hundreds of thousands of distinct CDR3 sequences listed, around 48% were seen once. The gene calls are TRBV14 and TRBJ2-1; 7 bases are shared with TRBD2. The clonotype originates from a woman in her sixties in good health. What was sequenced was blood. The CDR3, as DNA: TGTGCCAGCAGCCAAGTGATCTCCCGAATTGCCGGGAGGTTGCCCTACGATGAGCAGTTCTTC. Translated, it gives CASSQVISRIAGRLPYDEQFF.